This record concerns one T cell receptor beta chain sequence. Its specificity is unknown. This sample was included in a study of response to subunit inactivated influenza vaccine. Study outcomes and limitations: With each seasonal influenza vaccination, the authors suggested, few new T cells are recruited.

Using its own MiXCR run on the RT-PCR reads, TCRdb lists one record per CDR3 protein. There are around 540,000 distinct CDR3 sequences in the sample; approximately 12% occur only once, and about a tenth lies in the top ten. The germline CDR1 and CDR2 sequences are LGHDT and YNNKEL (reference sequence). The CDR3 contains 13 residues. Trimming took off 11 bases at V and 1 base at J, with 13 bases between the two ends. Sequencing was performed on PBMCs from blood, taken on the day of vaccination. The chain recombines TRBV3-1 with TRBJ2-3; D is perhaps TRBD2 (6 bases). This TCR was sampled from a man aged 50 to 59 who received an inactivated influenza vaccine. CDR3 in amino acids: CAVREMGTDTQYF. In nucleotides, the CDR3 is TGTGCCGTCCGGGAGATGGGCACAGATACGCAGTATTTT.